Included here is one TCR beta chain sequence, with context. Those enrolled in Seattle joined during active infection and were followed longitudinally afterward. The data belong to a study of blood T cell repertoires in COVID-19. Across the study: Donors in the United States, Italy and Spain gave samples during acute or convalescent COVID-19. PBMCs, B-cell-depleted T cells, or T cells were the source of the cDNA or gDNA that made up the material.

Per the study methods: Amplification of reference gene primers was used by the study to estimate nucleated cell counts. Assay: immunoSEQ multiplex PCR; the TCRdb copy retains only in-frame clones and omits some. D and trimming were read from the DNA, whereas the V and J calls and clone size are those reported in that table. The table records some 160,000 clones, 80% to 90% of them present only once. Germline CDR1 reads MGHRA; CDR2 reads YSYEKL. This CDR3 contains 15 residues. J was trimmed by 10 bases and V by 2 bases; bases with no gene match: 8. The chain employs TRBV4-1 and TRBJ1-6; TRBD1 aligns across 7 bases. The clonotype originates from a woman older than 75 with COVID-19, enrolled during active disease. Material: peripheral blood. The CDR3 region is CASSQSYQGGSPLHF. The CDR3 DNA sequence: TGCGCCAGCAGCCAAAGTTACCAGGGGGGATCACCCCTCCACTTT.